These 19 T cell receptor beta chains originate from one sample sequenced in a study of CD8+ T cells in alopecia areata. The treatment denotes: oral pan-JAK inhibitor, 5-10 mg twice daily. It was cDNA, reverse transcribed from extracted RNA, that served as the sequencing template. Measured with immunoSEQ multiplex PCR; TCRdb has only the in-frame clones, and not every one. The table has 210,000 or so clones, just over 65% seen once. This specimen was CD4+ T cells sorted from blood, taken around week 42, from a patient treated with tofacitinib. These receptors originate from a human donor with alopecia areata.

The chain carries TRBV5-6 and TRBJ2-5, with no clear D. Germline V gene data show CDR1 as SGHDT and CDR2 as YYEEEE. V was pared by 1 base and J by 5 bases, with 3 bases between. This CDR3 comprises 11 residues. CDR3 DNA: TGTGCCAGCAGCTTGAGCGAGACCCAGTACTTC. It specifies CASSLSETQYF. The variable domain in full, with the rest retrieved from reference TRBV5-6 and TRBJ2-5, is DAGVTQSPTHLIKTRGQQVTLRCSPKSGHDTVSWYQQALGQGPQFIFQYYEEEERQRGNFPDRFSGHQFPNYSSELNVNALLLGDSALYLCASSLSETQYFGPGTRLLVL.

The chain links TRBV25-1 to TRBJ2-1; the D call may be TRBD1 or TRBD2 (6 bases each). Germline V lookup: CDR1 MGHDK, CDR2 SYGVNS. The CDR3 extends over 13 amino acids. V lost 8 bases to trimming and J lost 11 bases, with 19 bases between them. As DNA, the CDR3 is TGTGCCAGCGGGGGCACTACTAGCCTGAAGCAGTTCTTC. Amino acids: CASGGTTSLKQFF.

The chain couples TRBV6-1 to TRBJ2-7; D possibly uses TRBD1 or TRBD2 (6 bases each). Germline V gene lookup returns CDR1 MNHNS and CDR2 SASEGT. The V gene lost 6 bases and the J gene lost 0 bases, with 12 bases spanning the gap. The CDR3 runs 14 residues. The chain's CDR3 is CASRQSGASYEQYF. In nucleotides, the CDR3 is TGTGCCAGCAGGCAATCGGGGGCCTCCTACGAGCAGTACTTC.

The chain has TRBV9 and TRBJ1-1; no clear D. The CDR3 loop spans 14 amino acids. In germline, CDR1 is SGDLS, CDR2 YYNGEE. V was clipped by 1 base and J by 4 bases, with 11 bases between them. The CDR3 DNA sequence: TGTGCCAGCAGCGTATCCCAGGACCCCACTGAAGCTTTCTTT. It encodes CASSVSQDPTEAFF. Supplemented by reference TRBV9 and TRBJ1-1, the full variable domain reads DSGVTQTPKHLITATGQRVTLRCSPRSGDLSVYWYQQSLDQGLQFLIQYYNGEERAKGNILERFSAQQFPDLHSELNLSSLELGDSALYFCASSVSQDPTEAFFGQGTRLTVV.

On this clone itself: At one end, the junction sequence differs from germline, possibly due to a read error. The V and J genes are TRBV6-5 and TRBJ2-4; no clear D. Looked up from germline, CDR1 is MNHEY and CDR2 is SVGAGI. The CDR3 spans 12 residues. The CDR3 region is CASSPGPSTVKF. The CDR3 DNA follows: TGTGCCAGCAGCCCCGGCCCATCGACCGTTAAATTC.

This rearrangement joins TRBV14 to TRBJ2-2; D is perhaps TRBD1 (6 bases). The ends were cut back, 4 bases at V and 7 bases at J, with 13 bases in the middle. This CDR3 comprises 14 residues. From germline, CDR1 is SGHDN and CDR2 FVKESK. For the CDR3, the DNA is TGTGCCAGCAGCCCGACAGGTTTGGGCGGGGAGCTGTTTTTT. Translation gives CASSPTGLGGELFF. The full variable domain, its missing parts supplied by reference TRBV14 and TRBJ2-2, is EAGVTQFPSHSVIEKGQTVTLRCDPISGHDNLYWYRRVMGKEIKFLLHFVKESKQDESGMPNNRFLAERTGGTYSTLKVQPAELEDSGVYFCASSPTGLGGELFFGEGSRLTVL.

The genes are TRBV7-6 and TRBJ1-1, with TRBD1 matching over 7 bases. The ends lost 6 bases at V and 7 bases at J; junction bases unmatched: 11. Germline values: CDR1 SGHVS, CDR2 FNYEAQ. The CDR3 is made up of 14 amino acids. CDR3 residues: CASRKTGSSYEAFF. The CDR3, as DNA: TGTGCCAGCAGGAAGACAGGGTCAAGTTATGAAGCTTTCTTT.

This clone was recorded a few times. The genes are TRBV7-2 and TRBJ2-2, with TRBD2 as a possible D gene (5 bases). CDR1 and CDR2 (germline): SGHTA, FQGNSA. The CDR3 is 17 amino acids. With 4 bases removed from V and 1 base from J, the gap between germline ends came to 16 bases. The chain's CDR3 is CASSSSWASVNTGELFF. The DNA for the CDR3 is TGTGCCAGCAGCTCTAGCTGGGCCTCAGTGAACACCGGGGAGCTGTTTTTT.

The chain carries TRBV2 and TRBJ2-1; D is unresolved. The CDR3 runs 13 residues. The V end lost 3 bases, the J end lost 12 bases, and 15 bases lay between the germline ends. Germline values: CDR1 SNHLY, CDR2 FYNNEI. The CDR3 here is CASSEEATTTQFF. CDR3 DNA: TGTGCCAGCAGTGAGGAAGCGACAACCACGCAGTTCTTC. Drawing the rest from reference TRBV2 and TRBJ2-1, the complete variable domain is EPEVTQTPSHQVTQMGQEVILRCVPISNHLYFYWYRQILGQKVEFLVSFYNNEISEKSEIFDDQFSVERPDGSNFTLKIRSTKLEDSAMYFCASSEEATTTQFFGPGTRLTVL.

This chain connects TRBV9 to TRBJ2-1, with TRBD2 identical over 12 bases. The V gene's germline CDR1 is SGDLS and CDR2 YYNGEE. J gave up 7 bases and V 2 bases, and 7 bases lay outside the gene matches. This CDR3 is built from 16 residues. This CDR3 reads CASSVQTSGGYNEQFF. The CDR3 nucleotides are TGTGCCAGCAGCGTCCAAACTAGCGGGGGGTATAATGAGCAGTTCTTC.

The DNA of the CDR3 is TGCGCCAGCAGCCACGGGGACAGGGACTCCGGGGCCAACGTCCTGACTTTC. Protein product: CASSHGDRDSGANVLTF. The chain is built from TRBV4-1 and TRBJ2-6; 9 positions agree with TRBD1. The junction had 7 bases not matched to a gene; V was cut back by 3 bases and J by 4 bases. Germline V lookup: CDR1 MGHRA, CDR2 YSYEKL. The CDR3 is made up of 17 amino acids.

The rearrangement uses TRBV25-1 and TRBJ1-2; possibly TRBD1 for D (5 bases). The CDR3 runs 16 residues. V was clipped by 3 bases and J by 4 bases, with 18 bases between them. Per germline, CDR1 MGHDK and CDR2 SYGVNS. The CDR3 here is CASSDRQYNGGYGYTF. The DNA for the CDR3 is TGTGCCAGCAGTGATAGACAGTACAACGGGGGCTATGGCTACACCTTC.

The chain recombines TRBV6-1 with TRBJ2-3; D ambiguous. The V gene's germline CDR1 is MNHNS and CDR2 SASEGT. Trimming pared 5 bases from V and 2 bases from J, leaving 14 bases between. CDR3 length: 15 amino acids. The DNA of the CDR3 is TGTGCCAGCAGTTCAGGACGGACGAACACAGATACGCAGTATTTT. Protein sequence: CASSSGRTNTDTQYF.

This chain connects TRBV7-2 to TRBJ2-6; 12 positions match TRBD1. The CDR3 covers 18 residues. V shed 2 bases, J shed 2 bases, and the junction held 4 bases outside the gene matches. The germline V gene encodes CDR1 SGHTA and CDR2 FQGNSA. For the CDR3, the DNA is TGTGCCAGCAGCTTAAGTGGGACAGGGGGCGCTGGGGCCAACGTCCTGACTTTC. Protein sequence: CASSLSGTGGAGANVLTF.

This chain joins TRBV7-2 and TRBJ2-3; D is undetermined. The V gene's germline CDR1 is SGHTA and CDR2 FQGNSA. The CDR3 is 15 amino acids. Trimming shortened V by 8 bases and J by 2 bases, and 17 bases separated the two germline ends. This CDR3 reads CASLITGLNTDTQYF. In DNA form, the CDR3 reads TGTGCCAGCCTAATTACCGGGCTGAACACAGATACGCAGTATTTT.

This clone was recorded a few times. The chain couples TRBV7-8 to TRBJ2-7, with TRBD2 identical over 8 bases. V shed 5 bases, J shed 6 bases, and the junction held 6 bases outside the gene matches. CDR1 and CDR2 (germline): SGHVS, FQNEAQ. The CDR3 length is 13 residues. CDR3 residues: CASSLTGGREQYF. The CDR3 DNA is TGTGCCAGCAGCCTCACGGGGGGGCGCGAGCAGTACTTC.

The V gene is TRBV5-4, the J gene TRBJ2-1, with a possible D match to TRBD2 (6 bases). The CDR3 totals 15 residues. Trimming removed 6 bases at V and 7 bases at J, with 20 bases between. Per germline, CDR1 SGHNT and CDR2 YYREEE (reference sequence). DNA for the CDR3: TGTGCCAGCATCGCTGGGCGGGGCCCAGGGAATGAGCAGTTCTTC. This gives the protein CASIAGRGPGNEQFF. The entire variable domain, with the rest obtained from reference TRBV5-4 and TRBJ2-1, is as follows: ETGVTQSPTHLIKTRGQQVTLRCSSQSGHNTVSWYQQALGQGPQFIFQYYREEENGRGNFPPRFSGLQFPNYSSELNVNALELDDSALYLCASIAGRGPGNEQFFGPGTRLTVL.

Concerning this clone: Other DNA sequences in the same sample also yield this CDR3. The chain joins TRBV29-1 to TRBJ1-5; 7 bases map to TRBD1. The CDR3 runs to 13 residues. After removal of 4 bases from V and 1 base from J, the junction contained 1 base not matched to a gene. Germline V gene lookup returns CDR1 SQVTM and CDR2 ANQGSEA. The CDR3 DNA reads TGCAGCGTTGGGACAGGCAGCAATCAGCCCCAGCATTTT. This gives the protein CSVGTGSNQPQHF.

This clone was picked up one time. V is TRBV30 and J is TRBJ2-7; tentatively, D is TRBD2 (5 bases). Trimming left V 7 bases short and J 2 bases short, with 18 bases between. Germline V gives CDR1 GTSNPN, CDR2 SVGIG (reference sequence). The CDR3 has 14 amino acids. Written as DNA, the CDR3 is TGTGCCTTCCAGGAGGCAGGTTCCACCTACGAGCAGTACTTC. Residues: CAFQEAGSTYEQYF.